The present entry profiles one TCR beta chain with its context. Its binding antigen is unknown. Base qualities were left out, and no much larger clone turns up one base away. The cohort consisted of approximately 690 healthy bone marrow donors. At the time of sampling, all cohort members were nominally healthy, though unrecorded immune exposures were likely present. The donor was CMV seropositive and belonged to the group of 250 to 300 seropositive cohort members. Each donor provided a peripheral blood sample, and peripheral blood mononuclear cells were used for TCR beta sequencing. Genomic DNA extraction from the blood cell samples was performed with the Qiagen DNeasy Blood Extraction Kit. CDR1 and CDR2 are read off the germline V gene as MRHNA and SNTAGT. Trimming leaves V shorter by 6 bases and J shorter by 6 bases, with the junction holding 13 bases beyond the gene matches. The CDR3, cysteine through phenylalanine, is 16 amino acids long. This entry keeps only the CDR3 DNA: 48 bases, framed from base 1.

The entry originates in a study of cytomegalovirus exposure and HLA in healthy donors (dated by TCRdb to the late 2010s). With respect to the entire study: According to an earlier analysis of around 600 of the donors, about 170 million T cells yielded 117 million unique TCR beta sequences and about 300 Gb of sequence data. In a later genetic analysis, genome-wide SNP genotypes for about three fifths of the roughly 670 donors were used, and that subset was treated as a discovery cohort. Alongside the repertoire data, information on donor age, sex, ethnicity and CMV serostatus was compiled. In an earlier analysis of 500 to 650 of the donors, high-throughput TCR beta sequencing was used to judge whether each TCR beta V gene segment behaved as functional or pseudogenic. About 310 gigabases of sequencing data and approximately 84 million unique TCR sequences were included in an early release covering about 620 HLA-typed donors. Using immunosequencing, the study profiled T cell repertoires from about 620 subjects and related those repertoires to cytomegalovirus serostatus. On average, roughly 200,000 unique TCR beta nucleotide sequences were sequenced per donor among 398 genotyped donors of the cohort, with approximately 18% of those sequences being non-productive. The study aimed to test whether cataloging public T cell receptors could reveal signatures of past pathogen exposure. Rather than using new phenotypic data, the later analysis identified candidate immune exposures from TCR beta sequences and from how often those sequences occurred across donors. The genetic ancestry cluster associated with self-reported Caucasian donors included over 65% of the roughly 410 genotyped donors. The number of donors typed differed by locus, with about 620-630 for A, B, C, DRB1 and DQB1, 522 for DQA1, approximately 570 for DPA1, and under 490 for DPB1. In a later analysis, previously published TCR beta repertoires from several hundred donors were re-analyzed and high-resolution HLA genotyping was added so that TCR occurrence patterns could be studied. Every discovery cohort repertoire had been produced on one sequencing platform. Along with the approximately 600-subject first cohort, a separate validation cohort of around 120 different subjects was used. Roughly 5 DR-DQ haplotypes were handled as single units for association and clustering because linkage in the cohort was strong. The study combined high-throughput TCR immunosequencing, statistical association of individual TCRs with disease status, and machine learning to predict cytomegalovirus infection status. Class I and class II HLA loci were covered by the typing at four-digit resolution.

On the study overall, not on this receptor specifically: The sequencing pipeline was judged likely to have produced a cluster of highly shared sequence variants as a technical artifact. Three of the identified cytomegalovirus-associated TCR beta chains were confirmed in vitro to be specific for cytomegalovirus antigens. In a later analysis, several top co-occurrence clusters were reported to appear linked to parvovirus B19, influenza, CMV and Epstein-Barr virus. The classifier was reported to diagnose cytomegalovirus status with high specificity and sensitivity in both the original cohort and the validation cohort. Across donors, most TCR sequences were observed very rarely, whereas some public TCRs were present in many individuals. The presence/absence analyses assumed that sequencing depth was roughly uniform across donors, and that assumption may not be true. V-gene and J-gene trimming of TCR beta chains was associated with a missense DCLRE1C variant in a later genetic analysis, and the association was replicated in an independent cohort. A further reported finding was that TCR beta sequences accurately predicted the HLA-A and HLA-B alleles for most subjects in the first cohort. The 87-base-pair reads could not distinguish some IMGT-functional V segments, including TRBV6-2 and TRBV6-3, so those segments were excluded. A total of 150 to 200 TCR beta chains were listed by the study as associated with cytomegalovirus. Because some donors lacked HLA typing at each locus, the association tests relied only on the typed subset. The cohort was sequenced for TCR beta chains only, and without alpha or paired-chain data the features that could be detected were limited. Assigning TCR associations to individual alleles was difficult when HLA alleles, especially DR and DQ, strongly co-occurred. In a later analysis, the rate of TCR association differed among HLA loci, with DRB1 alleles having the most associated TCRs and HLA-C alleles having the fewest. Because counts were too low, roughly 17 rarely observed V segments, including chromosome 9 orphons, were left out of the earlier analysis of 587 of the donors. Compared with the approximately 720-donor mean, donors in an Asian-associated ancestry cluster had fewer N-insertions in productive TCRs, according to a later genetic analysis. Specific HLA alleles were associated with 15,000 to 20,000 TCR beta sequences at a false discovery rate of 0.05 in a later analysis. Linkage disequilibrium might explain the correlated functional status among segregating V segments, but an unknown experimental factor could not be excluded. For the cohort, immune exposure information was limited to CMV serostatus. It was suggested by the authors that the approach could potentially be generalized to other disease states and immunological phenotypes. In a later analysis, HLA-associated TCR beta chains were found to be more clonally expanded and to have lower generation probabilities than equally common non-associated chains. A later analysis found that most CMV-associated TCR beta chains appeared HLA-restricted, with HLA associations seemingly driven largely by CMV exposure. In an earlier analysis of some 500 of the donors, most TCR beta V segments appeared in productive rearrangements about 87% or about 30% of the time, broadly matching IMGT annotations.

The library was produced with the immunoSEQ multiplex PCR assay. A mixture of 60 forward primers for TCR Vbeta segments and 13 reverse primers for TCR Jbeta segments was used in the multiplex PCR. Amplification of the CDR3 region of rearranged TCR beta genes was performed with a multiplex PCR assay on genomic DNA. Amplified TCR beta libraries were sequenced as 87-base-pair reads on the Illumina HiSeq System. The study's own analysis went as follows. A later analysis counted approximately 84 million unique TCR beta chains across the 650 to 700 repertoires, and 10 million to 12 million of these chains were shared by at least two donors. Raw reads were error-corrected and collapsed into unique sequences by a nearest-neighbor algorithm in which closely related sequences were merged to remove PCR and sequencing errors. V, D and J gene segments were assigned by aligning CDR3 sequences to IMGT reference sequences. Each retained sequence needed at least a six-nucleotide match to both a V gene segment and a J gene segment. Rearrangements were classified as productive when the CDR3 lacked stop codons and remained in frame with V and J, and all other rearrangements were classified as non-productive. Following IMGT convention, CDR3 was defined as the stretch from the second conserved V-encoded cysteine up to the conserved J-encoded phenylalanine. The earlier analysis of fewer than 750 of the donors excluded sequences that lacked an unambiguous match to a single V gene segment. An earlier analysis of fewer than 650 of the donors classified V segments as functional when productive rearrangements were above 56.7% and as segregating when the standard deviation between donors was above 5%. A statistical classification framework was built for diagnosing cytomegalovirus status from the catalog of TCR beta chain sequences. In a later analysis, V and J genes were assigned by comparing TCR nucleotide sequences against IMGT/GENE-DB human TR gene sequences. In a later analysis, CDR3 sequences and most-parsimonious VDJ recombination scenarios were assigned using the TCRdist pipeline. In a later analysis, each TCR beta chain was defined by its CDR3 amino acid sequence together with its V-gene family, and reads lacking a unique V-gene family were excluded. To address suspected cross-contamination and a sequencing artifact, a later analysis removed roughly 580 highly shared, low-generation-probability nucleotide sequences. A later analysis calculated a clonal expansion index for each public chain from normalized within-repertoire ranks of inferred template counts. In a later analysis, generation probabilities were computed using a VDJ recombination model fitted to out-of-frame rearrangements, and the results were checked against IGoR. In a later analysis, TCR-TCR, TCR-HLA and TCR-CMV co-occurrence was scored with hypergeometric tests, and a repertoire-size bias correction was applied to TCR pairs. In a later analysis, false discovery rates were estimated by permuting HLA or CMV assignments 20 times. In a later analysis, co-occurring TCRs were grouped with DBSCAN, and TCRdist sequence similarity was added when clustering was performed within HLA-allele-positive subsets. For co-occurrence clustering, repertoires with fewer than 30,000 or more than 120,000 public chains were excluded, along with several repertoires with anomalous nucleotide sharing. The table comes from immuneACCESS by way of TCRdb, which keeps in-frame sequences with V and J called. Part of the clones is missing from these tables; in studies checked, under half for an unresolved V gene and the rest for unknown reasons. The V and J calls and clone size come from that table; D and trimming were worked out from the DNA. The sample table shows roughly 100,000 clones, and roughly 12% are seen once. Jointly, the top ten make up around 15% of the sample.

The TCR was taken from a man aged 35-49 years in good health and CMV-seropositive. Specimen: PBMCs. Rearrangement joined TRBV6-4 to TRBJ2-1, with 8 middle bases fitting TRBD2. CDR3 reads: CASSAIPGLGGNEQFF. The nucleotides are TGTGCCAGCAGCGCAATCCCGGGACTAGGTGGCAATGAGCAGTTCTTC.